These 27 T cell receptor beta chains share one sample of origin, sequenced in a study of blood T cells in healthy people across ages. Through a sample-barcoded 5' primer and a J-beta primer mix, a second PCR was run for roughly 7 to 11 cycles. TCRdb re-called the 5' RACE reads through MiXCR, storing one row per CDR3 protein. The sample shows fewer than 2 million distinct CDR3 sequences, about two fifths of them seen only once. The sequencing sample was made of blood. The receptors come from a human donor in good health.

This clonotype showed up just a few times. CDR3 protein: CASSLEGTNVLTF. CDR3 in DNA: TGTGCCAGCAGCTTAGAGGGGACCAACGTCCTGACTTTC. This rearrangement joins TRBV7-9 to TRBJ2-6; tentative D call: TRBD1 (5 bases). The germline CDR1 and CDR2 sequences are SEHNR and FQNEAQ (reference sequence). V lost 1 base, J lost 8 bases, and 6 bases lay in between. CDR3 size: 13 residues.

V usage is TRBV20-1 and J usage is TRBJ1-2, with D unclear. V was clipped by 3 bases and J by 1 base, with 12 bases between them. The length of the CDR3 is 14 residues. Germline V gene data show CDR1 as DFQATT and CDR2 as SNEGSKA (reference sequence). The CDR3 region is CSASMGSINYGYTF. The CDR3 DNA sequence: TGCAGTGCTAGTATGGGCAGCATTAACTATGGCTACACCTTC.

This clonotype was observed a few times. The V call is TRBV27, the J call TRBJ1-6; a weak D match, TRBD1 (5 bases). This CDR3 contains 12 residues. Germline V gives CDR1 MNHEY, CDR2 SMNVEV (reference sequence). The CDR3 coding sequence is TGTGCTAGCCCCAGGGAACAATCACCCCTCCACTTT. Amino acids: CASPREQSPLHF.

In regard to this clonotype: Mismatch with germline at one junction end may stem from a read error. This chain connects TRBV3-1 to TRBJ2-1, with 7 positions matching TRBD2. The germline gives CDR1 LGHDT, CDR2 YNNKEL (reference sequence). The CDR3 sequence is 16 residues long. The CDR3 sequence: CACSPSRLADNNEQFF. The CDR3 bases are TGTGCCTGCAGCCCCAGTCGGCTAGCGGACAACAATGAGCAGTTCTTC.

With respect to this clonotype: No conserved phenylalanine or tryptophan is present at the end of the CDR3, so a read error is the likely explanation. The J gene is TRBJ1-5, the V gene TRBV12-3 or TRBV12-4; 7 bases are shared with TRBD1. V was pared by 4 bases and J by 5 bases, with 5 bases of the junction left unmatched. The CDR3 covers 14 residues. As DNA, the CDR3 is TGTGCCAGCAGTTCGGGACAGTTTTATCAGCCCCAGCATTGT. Translation: CASSSGQFYQPQHC.

The chain recombines TRBV12-3 or TRBV12-4 with TRBJ2-2; TRBD1 matches at 10 bases. The CDR3 loop spans 16 amino acids. V lost 7 bases and J lost 5; bases outside the gene matches: 10. The CDR3 coding sequence is TGTGCCAGCACAATAGGACAGGGGGTTAGAACCGGGGAGCTGTTTTTT. This gives the protein CASTIGQGVRTGELFF.

This chain connects TRBV7-9 to TRBJ2-7; 8 bases line up with TRBD2. This CDR3 has 13 residues. From germline, CDR1 is SEHNR and CDR2 FQNEAQ (reference sequence). The junction had 7 bases not matched to a gene; V was cut back by 5 bases and J by 7 bases. Here the CDR3 reads CASSPVAGMEQYF. For the CDR3, the DNA is TGTGCCAGCAGCCCCGTAGCGGGGATGGAGCAGTACTTC.

J is TRBJ1-2 and V is TRBV6-6, with D possibly matching TRBD1 (6 bases). The CDR3 runs to 16 residues. Germline lookup yields CDR1 MNHNY and CDR2 SVGAGI (reference sequence). Trimming left V 8 bases short and J 4 bases short, with 23 bases between. The CDR3: CASARDGGAQGYGYTF. CDR3 sequence (DNA): TGTGCCAGCGCCCGGGACGGGGGGGCGCAAGGCTATGGCTACACCTTC.

This clonotype was seen more than once but under ten times. The V call is TRBV27, the J call TRBJ1-2; D is unresolved. The germline V and J ends were trimmed by 0 bases and 2 bases, with 10 bases remaining between them. This CDR3 comprises 15 residues. Germline CDR1 reads MNHEY; CDR2 reads SMNVEV (reference sequence). CDR3 region: CASSLSGRINYGYTF. The CDR3 coding sequence is TGTGCCAGCAGTTTATCAGGCAGGATAAACTATGGCTACACCTTC.

This clonotype turned up a few times. The chain has TRBV7-2 and TRBJ2-7; 8 bases are shared with TRBD1. Germline V lookup: CDR1 SGHTA, CDR2 FQGNSA. The CDR3 runs to 14 residues. With V trimmed by 3 bases and J by 2 bases, 3 bases remained unmatched. CDR3 amino acids: CASSFMTGAYEQYF. The CDR3 DNA reads TGTGCCAGCAGCTTTATGACAGGGGCCTACGAGCAGTACTTC.

The rearrangement joins TRBV7-2 to TRBJ2-5, with 7 bases identical to TRBD1. The V and J ends lost 5 bases and 4 bases, in that order; junction bases with no gene match: 7. From germline, CDR1 is SGHTA and CDR2 FQGNSA. The CDR3 length is 14 residues. CDR3 loop: CASSPPHRGETQYF. In nucleotides, the CDR3 is TGTGCCAGCAGCCCCCCCCACAGGGGAGAGACCCAGTACTTC.

This clonotype was seen a few times. The rearrangement joins TRBV7-3 to TRBJ2-1; D not certain. Trimming stripped 5 bases from V and 5 bases from J, with 7 bases between. The length of the CDR3 is 12 residues. Germline CDR1 reads SGHTA; CDR2 reads FQGTGA. CDR3 in amino acids: CASSQTNNEQFF. For the CDR3, the DNA is TGTGCCAGCAGCCAAACTAACAATGAGCAGTTCTTC.

A few counts support this clonotype. CDR3 sequence (DNA): TGTGCCAGCGTACACCCGGGACAGGGTTCTTACGAGCAGTACTTC. It yields the protein CASVHPGQGSYEQYF. This sequence joins TRBV2 and TRBJ2-7, with TRBD1 matching over 9 bases. The CDR3 consists of 15 residues. The ends lost 8 bases at V and 4 bases at J; junction bases unmatched: 12. Germline V gene lookup returns CDR1 SNHLY and CDR2 FYNNEI.

This clonotype came up a few times. The V call is TRBV29-1, the J call TRBJ2-5; no definite D call. The germline CDR1 and CDR2 sequences are SQVTM and ANQGSEA. Trimming removed 0 bases at V and 7 bases at J, with 15 bases between. The CDR3 sequence is 14 residues long. The CDR3 loop is CSVEDPGWAGTQYF. The CDR3 DNA reads as TGCAGCGTTGAAGATCCCGGGTGGGCCGGGACCCAGTACTTC.

The genes are TRBV27 and TRBJ2-3, with 7 bases fitting TRBD1. The junction had 1 base not matched to a gene; V was cut back by 2 bases and J by 2 bases. This CDR3 comprises 14 residues. CDR1 MNHEY and CDR2 SMNVEV come from the germline V gene (reference sequence). The CDR3 sequence: CASSLQGVTDTQYF. The CDR3 region has the DNA TGTGCCAGCAGTTTACAGGGGGTCACAGATACGCAGTATTTT.

This clonotype appeared a few times. The chain joins TRBV6-5 to TRBJ2-7; TRBD1 might be the D (6 bases). Germline assignment: CDR1 MNHEY and CDR2 SVGAGI. Trimming removed 4 bases at V and 4 bases at J, with 23 bases between. This CDR3 spans 17 amino acids. CDR3 region: CASSFSSGVEVAYEQYF. CDR3 nucleotides: TGTGCCAGCAGTTTTTCCTCAGGGGTGGAGGTCGCATACGAGCAGTACTTC.

V usage is TRBV12-3 or TRBV12-4 and J usage is TRBJ1-4; possible D gene TRBD1, 5 bases. CDR3 size: 13 residues. V lost 8 bases, J lost 4 bases, and 11 bases lay in between. In nucleotides, the CDR3 is TGTGCCAGCGAAGACAGCAATAATGAAAAACTGTTTTTT. Residues: CASEDSNNEKLFF.

This clonotype was observed once. The rearrangement uses TRBV5-1 and TRBJ2-3; 9 positions match TRBD1. V trimming: 6 bases; J trimming: 5 bases; junction bases outside the gene matches: 10. Germline loops: CDR1 SGHRS, CDR2 YFSETQ. This CDR3 region has 15 residues. The CDR3 protein is CASNPTGGGEDTQYF. CDR3 DNA: TGCGCCAGCAACCCAACAGGGGGCGGTGAAGATACGCAGTATTTT.

In this sample, this clonotype turned up a few times. The J gene is TRBJ2-7, the V gene TRBV12-3 or TRBV12-4; 9 nucleotides align to TRBD1. V shed 6 bases and J 1 base; nucleotides not matched to a gene: 7. This CDR3 region has 15 residues. CDR3 nucleotide sequence: TGTGCCAGCAGCCGGAGACAGGGGGGGTCCTACGAGCAGTACTTC. Translating gives CASSRRQGGSYEQYF.

The chain links TRBV3-1 to TRBJ1-1, with D maybe TRBD1 (5 bases). The ends were cut back, 5 bases at V and 1 base at J, with 14 bases in the middle. The CDR3 has 15 residues. Germline V gives CDR1 LGHDT, CDR2 YNNKEL (reference sequence). CDR3 sequence: CASSVGWRGNTEAFF. CDR3 DNA: TGTGCCAGCAGCGTAGGGTGGAGGGGGAACACTGAAGCTTTCTTT.

There are a few counts of this clonotype. The rearrangement uses TRBV6-6 and TRBJ1-2; D is possibly TRBD1 (5 bases). V was pared by 2 bases and J by 6 bases, with 10 bases between. CDR3 length: 13 residues. Germline CDR1 is MNHNY and CDR2 is SVGAGI (reference sequence). The CDR3 reads CASSYRGLDGYTF. DNA for the CDR3: TGTGCCAGCAGTTACAGGGGACTTGATGGCTACACCTTC.

This chain joins TRBV27 and TRBJ2-3, with D hard to call. Germline assignment: CDR1 MNHEY and CDR2 SMNVEV (reference sequence). V was shortened by 7 bases and J by 6 bases, with 8 bases between the two germline ends. This CDR3 has 11 amino acids. The chain's CDR3 is CASILGDTQYF. Here the CDR3 DNA reads TGTGCCAGCATCCTAGGGGATACGCAGTATTTT.

This clonotype was recorded only once. This rearrangement joins TRBV20-1 to TRBJ2-5; a weak D match, TRBD2 (6 bases). The V end lost 2 bases, the J end lost 2 bases, and 9 bases lay between the germline ends. Germline CDR1 DFQATT, CDR2 SNEGSKA (reference sequence). The length of the CDR3 is 13 residues. The CDR3 coding sequence is TGCAGTGCTAGACGGGACTTTCAAGAGACCCAGTACTTC. This sequence encodes CSARRDFQETQYF.

The chain uses TRBV4-2 and TRBJ2-1; D could derive from TRBD1 or TRBD2 (6 bases each). This CDR3 region has 19 residues. Per the germline V gene, CDR1 is LGHNA and CDR2 is YNFKEQ. The V end was cut by 0 bases, the J end by 6 bases, with 24 bases between. The CDR3 region has the DNA TGTGCCAGCAGCCAAGACCTACAGGTGGGGGGCGGGGTAGGCAATGAGCAGTTCTTC. Translating it yields CASSQDLQVGGGVGNEQFF.

The CDR3 DNA reads as TGTGCCAGCAGCTTAGATGGAGCTTTCACAGATACGCAGTATTTT. This sequence encodes CASSLDGAFTDTQYF. The V gene is TRBV7-2, the J gene TRBJ2-3; no reliable D call. V gave up 1 base and J gave up 2 bases, with 10 bases separating them. The CDR3 has 15 residues. Per germline, CDR1 SGHTA and CDR2 FQGNSA.

The chain employs TRBV9 and TRBJ1-4; possible D gene TRBD1, 6 bases. Germline CDR1 reads SGDLS; CDR2 reads YYNGEE. This CDR3 region has 14 residues. Between the trimmed V and J ends, which lost 3 bases and 7 bases, there was a span of 13 bases. The DNA for the CDR3 is TGTGCCAGCAGCGCAACAGGGAACGGTGAAAAACTGTTTTTT. Translation: CASSATGNGEKLFF.

This chain links TRBV29-1 with TRBJ2-1; no firm D call. V lost 6 bases and J lost 6, with 9 bases in between. The length of the CDR3 is 11 residues. Germline-derived CDR1 and CDR2 are SQVTM and ANQGSEA. The CDR3 DNA reads TGCAGCGTCACCGACATCAATGAGCAGTTCTTC. Translating it yields CSVTDINEQFF.